Listed below are T cell receptor beta chains from one sample, sequenced in a study of STAT3 mutations in large granular lymphocyte leukemia. The repertoire was sequenced with immunoSEQ multiplex PCR; TCRdb's copy has only in-frame clones and lacks some. The sample carries over 8,000 clones, 70% to 90% recorded once. The sample was peripheral blood mononuclear cells. The source of these receptors is a man aged 55 to 70 with T-cell large granular lymphocyte leukemia. Some clones in this sample may be carry-over from other donors' samples. Both conserved end residues are part of each CDR3. Fields, in order: D gene, V gene, clone size, J gene, CDR3 DNA, CDR3 protein. A D gene is named only where the DNA matches it firmly. The listing skips clone size in some rows; elsewhere it reads once, few, many or a size class.

d_call: TRBD2
v_call: TRBV14
clone_size: .
j_call: TRBJ2-7
cdr3_nt: TGTGCCAGCAGCCAAGTATCATTTACCGGGACTAGCGGGAGGGAGTTCTACGAGCAGTACTTC
cdr3_aa: CASSQVSFTGTSGREFYEQYF

d_call: .
v_call: TRBV28
clone_size: .
j_call: TRBJ1-4
cdr3_nt: TGTGCCAGCAGTTCATACAGCGGGGGTGAAAAACTGTTTTTT
cdr3_aa: CASSSYSGGEKLFF

d_call: .
v_call: TRBV7-2
clone_size: .
j_call: TRBJ2-3
cdr3_nt: TGTGCCAGCAGCTTCGAGGCTCCAGATACGCAGTATTTT
cdr3_aa: CASSFEAPDTQYF

d_call: .
v_call: TRBV5-1
clone_size: .
j_call: TRBJ2-3
cdr3_nt: TGCGCCAGCAGCTTGGAAGCCAGGGGAGCCGATACGCAGTATTTT
cdr3_aa: CASSLEARGADTQYF

d_call: .
v_call: TRBV5-1
clone_size: .
j_call: TRBJ2-5
cdr3_nt: TGCGCCAGCAGCTCTCGACAGAACCAAGAGACCCAGTACTTC
cdr3_aa: CASSSRQNQETQYF

d_call: .
v_call: TRBV12-5
clone_size: few
j_call: TRBJ1-5
cdr3_nt: TGTGCTAGTGGTATCGGACAGCCCAATCAGCCCCAGCATTTT
cdr3_aa: CASGIGQPNQPQHF

d_call: .
v_call: TRBV11-2
clone_size: .
j_call: TRBJ1-2
cdr3_nt: TGTGCCAGCAGCTATCCCCCCCCCAAGAGCTATGGCTACACCTTC
cdr3_aa: CASSYPPPKSYGYTF

d_call: TRBD1
v_call: TRBV7-9
clone_size: .
j_call: TRBJ1-2
cdr3_nt: TGTGCCAGCAGCCGGGACAGGGGTGGCTACACCTTC
cdr3_aa: CASSRDRGGYTF

d_call: TRBD1
v_call: TRBV7-9
clone_size: .
j_call: TRBJ2-3
cdr3_nt: TGTGCCAGCGAGACCACAGGGGGCCGGGCAGATACGCAGTATTTT
cdr3_aa: CASETTGGRADTQYF

d_call: .
v_call: TRBV6-5
clone_size: .
j_call: TRBJ1-1
cdr3_nt: TGTGCCAGCAGTTACTCAGGACAGCGGACGACTGAAGCTTTCTTT
cdr3_aa: CASSYSGQRTTEAFF

d_call: TRBD1
v_call: TRBV15
clone_size: .
j_call: TRBJ2-7
cdr3_nt: TGTGCCACCAGCAGAGGTACGGGGGACAGGGAGTCCGAGCAGTACTTC
cdr3_aa: CATSRGTGDRESEQYF

d_call: .
v_call: TRBV7-2
clone_size: .
j_call: TRBJ2-2
cdr3_nt: TGTGCCAGCAGCTTACAAAGGGGGGACACCGGGGAGCTGTTTTTT
cdr3_aa: CASSLQRGDTGELFF

d_call: TRBD2
v_call: TRBV7-6
clone_size: .
j_call: TRBJ2-3
cdr3_nt: TGTGCCAGCAGCTTAGGTAGCGGGAGGGGCACAGATACGCAGTATTTT
cdr3_aa: CASSLGSGRGTDTQYF